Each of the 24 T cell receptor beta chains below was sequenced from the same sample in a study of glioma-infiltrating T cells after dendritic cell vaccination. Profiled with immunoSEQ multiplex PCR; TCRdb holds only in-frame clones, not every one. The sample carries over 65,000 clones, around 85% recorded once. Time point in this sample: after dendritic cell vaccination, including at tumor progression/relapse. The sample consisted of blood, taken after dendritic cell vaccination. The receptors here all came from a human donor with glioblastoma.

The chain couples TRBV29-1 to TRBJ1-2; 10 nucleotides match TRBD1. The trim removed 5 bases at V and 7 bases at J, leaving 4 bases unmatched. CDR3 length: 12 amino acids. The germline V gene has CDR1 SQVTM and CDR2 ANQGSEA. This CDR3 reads CSVSGQGFGYTF. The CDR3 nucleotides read TGCAGCGTTTCGGGACAGGGGTTTGGCTACACCTTC.

The CDR3 reads CASRDGRGRSYEQYF. The CDR3 region has the DNA TGTGCCAGCAGGGATGGCAGGGGGCGAAGCTACGAGCAGTACTTC. This chain connects TRBV6-5 to TRBJ2-7; 8 bases align to TRBD1. Germline-derived CDR1 and CDR2 are MNHEY and SVGAGI. Trimming at V came to 6 bases and at J to 3 bases, leaving 10 bases not matched to a gene. This CDR3 has 15 residues.

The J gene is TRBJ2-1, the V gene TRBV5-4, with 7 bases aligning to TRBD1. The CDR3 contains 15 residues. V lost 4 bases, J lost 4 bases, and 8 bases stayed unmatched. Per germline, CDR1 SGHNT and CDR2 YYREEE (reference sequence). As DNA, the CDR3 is TGTGCCAGCAGCGGCGGACAGGAAGCGTACAATGAGCAGTTCTTC. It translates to CASSGGQEAYNEQFF.

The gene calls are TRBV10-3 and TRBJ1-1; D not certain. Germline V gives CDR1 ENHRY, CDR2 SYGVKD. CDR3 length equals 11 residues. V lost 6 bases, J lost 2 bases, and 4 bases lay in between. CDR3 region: CAIRLNTEAFF. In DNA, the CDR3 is TGTGCCATCAGGTTAAACACTGAAGCTTTCTTT.

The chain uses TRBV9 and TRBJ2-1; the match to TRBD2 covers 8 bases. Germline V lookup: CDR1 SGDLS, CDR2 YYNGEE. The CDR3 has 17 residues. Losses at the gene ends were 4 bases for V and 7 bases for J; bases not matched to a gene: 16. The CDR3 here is CASSLAPLAGGINEQFF. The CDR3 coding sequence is TGTGCCAGCAGCCTCGCCCCCCTGGCGGGGGGTATTAATGAGCAGTTCTTC. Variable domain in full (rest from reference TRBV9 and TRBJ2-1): DSGVTQTPKHLITATGQRVTLRCSPRSGDLSVYWYQQSLDQGLQFLIQYYNGEERAKGNILERFSAQQFPDLHSELNLSSLELGDSALYFCASSLAPLAGGINEQFFGPGTRLTVL.

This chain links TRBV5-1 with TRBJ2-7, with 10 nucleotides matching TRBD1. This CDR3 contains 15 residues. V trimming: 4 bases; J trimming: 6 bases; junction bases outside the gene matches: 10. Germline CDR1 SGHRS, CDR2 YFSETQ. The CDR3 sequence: CASSPGTGAQGEQYF. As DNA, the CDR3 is TGCGCCAGCAGCCCCGGGACAGGGGCTCAAGGCGAGCAGTACTTC. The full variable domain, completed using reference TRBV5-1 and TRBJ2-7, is KAGVTQTPRYLIKTRGQQVTLSCSPISGHRSVSWYQQTPGQGLQFLFEYFSETQRNKGNFPGRFSGRQFSNSRSEMNVSTLELGDSALYLCASSPGTGAQGEQYFGPGTRLTVT.

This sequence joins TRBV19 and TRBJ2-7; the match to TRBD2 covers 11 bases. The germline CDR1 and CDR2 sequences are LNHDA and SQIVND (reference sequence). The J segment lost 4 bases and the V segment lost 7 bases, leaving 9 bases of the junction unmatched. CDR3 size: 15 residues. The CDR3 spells CASTALAGDNYEQYF. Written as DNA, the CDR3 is TGTGCCAGTACCGCACTAGCGGGAGATAATTACGAGCAGTACTTC.

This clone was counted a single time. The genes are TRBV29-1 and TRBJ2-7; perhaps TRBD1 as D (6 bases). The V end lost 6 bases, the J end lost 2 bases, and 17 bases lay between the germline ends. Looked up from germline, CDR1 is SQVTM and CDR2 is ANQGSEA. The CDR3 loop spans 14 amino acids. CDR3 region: CSVSQGYYPYEQYF. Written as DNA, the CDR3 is TGCAGCGTATCGCAGGGGTATTACCCCTACGAGCAGTACTTC.

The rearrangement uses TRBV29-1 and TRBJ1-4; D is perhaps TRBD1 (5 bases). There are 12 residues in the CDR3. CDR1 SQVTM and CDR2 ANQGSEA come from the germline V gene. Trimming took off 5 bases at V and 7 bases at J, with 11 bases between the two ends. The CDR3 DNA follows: TGCAGCGTTCAGGGATTTGGTGAAAAACTGTTTTTT. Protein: CSVQGFGEKLFF. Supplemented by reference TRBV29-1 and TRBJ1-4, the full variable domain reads SAVISQKPSRDICQRGTSLTIQCQVDSQVTMMFWYRQQPGQSLTLIATANQGSEATYESGFVIDKFPISRPNLTFSTLTVSNMSPEDSSIYLCSVQGFGEKLFFGSGTQLSVL.

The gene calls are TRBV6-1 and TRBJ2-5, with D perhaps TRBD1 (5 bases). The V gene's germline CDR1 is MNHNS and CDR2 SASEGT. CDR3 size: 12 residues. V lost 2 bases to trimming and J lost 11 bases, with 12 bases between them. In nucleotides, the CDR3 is TGTGCCAGCAGTGAATCTAACAGGCCACAGTACTTC. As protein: CASSESNRPQYF.

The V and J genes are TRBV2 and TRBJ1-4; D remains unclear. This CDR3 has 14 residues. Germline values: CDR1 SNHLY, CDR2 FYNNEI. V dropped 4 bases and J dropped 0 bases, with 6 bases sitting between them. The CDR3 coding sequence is TGTGCCAGCAGTGTGGCAGCAACTAATGAAAAACTGTTTTTT. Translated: CASSVAATNEKLFF.

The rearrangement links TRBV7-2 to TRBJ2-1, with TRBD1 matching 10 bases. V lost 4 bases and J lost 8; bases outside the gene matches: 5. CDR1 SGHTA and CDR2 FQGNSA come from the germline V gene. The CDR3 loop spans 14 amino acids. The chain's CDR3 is CASSYDRGRDEQFF. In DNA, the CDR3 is TGTGCCAGCAGCTACGACAGGGGGCGAGATGAGCAGTTCTTC.

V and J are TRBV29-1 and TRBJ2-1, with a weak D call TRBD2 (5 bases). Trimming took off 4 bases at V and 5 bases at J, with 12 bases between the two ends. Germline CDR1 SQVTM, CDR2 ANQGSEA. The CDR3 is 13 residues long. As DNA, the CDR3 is TGCAGCGTTGTGAGGGTACCCCACAATGAGCAGTTCTTC. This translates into CSVVRVPHNEQFF.

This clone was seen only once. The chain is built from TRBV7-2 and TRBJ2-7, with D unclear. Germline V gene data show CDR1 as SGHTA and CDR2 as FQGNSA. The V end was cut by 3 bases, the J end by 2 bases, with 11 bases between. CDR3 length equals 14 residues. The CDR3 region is CASSFSMSPYEQYF. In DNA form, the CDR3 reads TGTGCCAGCAGCTTCAGTATGTCACCCTACGAGCAGTACTTC.

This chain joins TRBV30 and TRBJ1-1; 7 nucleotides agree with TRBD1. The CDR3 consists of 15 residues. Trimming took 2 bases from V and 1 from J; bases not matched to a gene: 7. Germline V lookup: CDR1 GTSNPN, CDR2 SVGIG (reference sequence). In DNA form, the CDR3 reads TGTGCCTGGAGTACTATCCGGACAGGGAACACTGAAGCTTTCTTT. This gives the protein CAWSTIRTGNTEAFF.

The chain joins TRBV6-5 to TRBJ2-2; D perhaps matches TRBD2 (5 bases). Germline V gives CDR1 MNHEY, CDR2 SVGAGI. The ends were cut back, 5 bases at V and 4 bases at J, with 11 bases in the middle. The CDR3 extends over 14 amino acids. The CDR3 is CASSRPGGTGELFF. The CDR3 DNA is TGTGCCAGCAGTCGCCCAGGAGGCACCGGGGAGCTGTTTTTT.

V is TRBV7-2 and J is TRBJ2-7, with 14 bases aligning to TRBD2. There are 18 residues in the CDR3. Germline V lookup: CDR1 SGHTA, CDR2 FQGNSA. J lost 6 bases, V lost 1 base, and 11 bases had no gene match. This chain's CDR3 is CASSLVCGGTSGGCEQYF. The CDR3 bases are TGTGCCAGCAGCTTAGTTTGTGGTGGGACTAGCGGGGGATGCGAGCAGTACTTC.

The CDR3 DNA follows: TGTGCCAGCAGCCACTACGAAGCCTACGAGCAGTACTTC. Amino acid sequence: CASSHYEAYEQYF. J is TRBJ2-7 and V is TRBV7-9; D call uncertain. Per the germline V gene, CDR1 is SEHNR and CDR2 is FQNEAQ (reference sequence). The V end was cut by 5 bases, the J end by 2 bases, with 10 bases between. The CDR3 has 13 residues.

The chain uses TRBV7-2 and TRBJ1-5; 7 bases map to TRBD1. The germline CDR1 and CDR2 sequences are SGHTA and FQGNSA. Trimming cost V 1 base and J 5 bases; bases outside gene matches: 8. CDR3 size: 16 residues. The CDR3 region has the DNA TGTGCCAGCAGCTTAGTTGTGGGACAGCGGCATCAGCCCCAGCATTTT. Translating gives CASSLVVGQRHQPQHF.

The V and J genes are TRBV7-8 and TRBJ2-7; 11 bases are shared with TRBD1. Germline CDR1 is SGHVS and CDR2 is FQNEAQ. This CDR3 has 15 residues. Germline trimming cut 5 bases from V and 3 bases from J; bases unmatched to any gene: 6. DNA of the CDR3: TGTGCCAGCAGCAACTCCGGGACAGGGGGCTACGAGCAGTACTTC. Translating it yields CASSNSGTGGYEQYF.

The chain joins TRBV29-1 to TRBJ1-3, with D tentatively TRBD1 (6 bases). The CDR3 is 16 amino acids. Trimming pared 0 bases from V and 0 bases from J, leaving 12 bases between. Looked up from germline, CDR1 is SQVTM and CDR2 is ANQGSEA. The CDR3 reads CSVEEGRGGSGNTIYF. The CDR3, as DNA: TGCAGCGTTGAAGAGGGCAGGGGTGGCTCTGGAAACACCATATATTTT.

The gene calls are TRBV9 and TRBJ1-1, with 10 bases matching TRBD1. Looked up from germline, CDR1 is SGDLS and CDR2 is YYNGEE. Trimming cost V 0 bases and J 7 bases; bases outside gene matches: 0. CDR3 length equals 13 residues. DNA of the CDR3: TGTGCCAGCAGCGTAGGGGACAGGGGTGAAGCTTTCTTT. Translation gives CASSVGDRGEAFF.

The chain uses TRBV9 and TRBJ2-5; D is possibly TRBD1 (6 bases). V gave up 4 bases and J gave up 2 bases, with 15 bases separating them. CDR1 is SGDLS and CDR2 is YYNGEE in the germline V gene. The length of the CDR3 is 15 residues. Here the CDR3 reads CASSQLGTPQETQYF. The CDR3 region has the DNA TGTGCCAGCAGCCAACTCGGGACACCACAAGAGACCCAGTACTTC.

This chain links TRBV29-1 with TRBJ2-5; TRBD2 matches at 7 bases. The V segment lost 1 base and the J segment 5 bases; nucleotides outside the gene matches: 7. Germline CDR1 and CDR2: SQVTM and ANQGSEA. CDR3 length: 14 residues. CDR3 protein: CSVEVAGGRETQYF. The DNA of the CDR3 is TGCAGCGTTGAAGTCGCCGGGGGGAGGGAGACCCAGTACTTC.